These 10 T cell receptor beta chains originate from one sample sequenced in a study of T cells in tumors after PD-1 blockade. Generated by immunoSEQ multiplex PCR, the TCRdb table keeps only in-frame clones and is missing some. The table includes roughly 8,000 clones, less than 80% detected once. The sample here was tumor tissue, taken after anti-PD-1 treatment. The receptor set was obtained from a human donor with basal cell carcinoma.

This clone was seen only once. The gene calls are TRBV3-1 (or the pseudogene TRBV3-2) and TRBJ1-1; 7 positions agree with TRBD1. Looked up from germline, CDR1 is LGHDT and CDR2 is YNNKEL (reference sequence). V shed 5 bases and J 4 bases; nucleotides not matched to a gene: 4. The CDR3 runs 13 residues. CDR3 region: CASSYRGGTEAFF. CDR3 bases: TGTGCCAGCAGCTACAGGGGCGGCACTGAAGCTTTCTTT.

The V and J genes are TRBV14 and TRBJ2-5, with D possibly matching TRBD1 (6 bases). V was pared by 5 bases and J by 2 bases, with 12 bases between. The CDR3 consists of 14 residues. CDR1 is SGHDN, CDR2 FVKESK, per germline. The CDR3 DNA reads TGTGCCAGCAGCACAGGGAGAATACAAGAGACCCAGTACTTC. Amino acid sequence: CASSTGRIQETQYF.

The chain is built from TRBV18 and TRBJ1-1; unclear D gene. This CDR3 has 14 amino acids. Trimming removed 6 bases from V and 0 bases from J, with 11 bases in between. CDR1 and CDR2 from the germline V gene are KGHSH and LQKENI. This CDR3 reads CASSADGLNTEAFF. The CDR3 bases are TGTGCCAGCTCGGCGGACGGACTGAACACTGAAGCTTTCTTT.

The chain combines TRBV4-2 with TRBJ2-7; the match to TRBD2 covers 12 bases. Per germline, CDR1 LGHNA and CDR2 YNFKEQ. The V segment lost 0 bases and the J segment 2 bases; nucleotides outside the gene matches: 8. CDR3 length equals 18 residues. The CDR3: CASSQDTSGGPNPYEQYF. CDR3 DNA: TGTGCCAGCAGCCAAGATACTAGCGGGGGGCCCAATCCCTACGAGCAGTACTTC.

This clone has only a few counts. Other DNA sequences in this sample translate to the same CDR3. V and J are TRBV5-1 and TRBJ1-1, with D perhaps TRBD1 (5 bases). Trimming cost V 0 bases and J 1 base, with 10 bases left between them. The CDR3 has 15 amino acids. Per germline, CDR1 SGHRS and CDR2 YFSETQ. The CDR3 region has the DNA TGCGCCAGCAGCTTGGGTCGTACAGGGAACACTGAAGCTTTCTTT. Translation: CASSLGRTGNTEAFF.

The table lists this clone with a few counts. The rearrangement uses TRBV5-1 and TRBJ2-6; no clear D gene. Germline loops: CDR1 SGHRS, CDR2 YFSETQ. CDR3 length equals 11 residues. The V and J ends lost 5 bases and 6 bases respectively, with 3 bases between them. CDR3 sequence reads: CASSEANVLTF. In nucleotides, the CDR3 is TGCGCCAGCAGTGAGGCCAACGTCCTGACTTTC.

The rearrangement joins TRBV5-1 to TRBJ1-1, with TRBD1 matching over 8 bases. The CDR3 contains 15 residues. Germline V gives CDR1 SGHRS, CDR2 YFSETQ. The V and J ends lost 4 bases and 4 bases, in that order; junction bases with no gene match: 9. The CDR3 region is CASSKDRAGVTEAFF. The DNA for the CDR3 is TGCGCCAGCAGCAAGGACAGGGCGGGGGTCACTGAAGCTTTCTTT.

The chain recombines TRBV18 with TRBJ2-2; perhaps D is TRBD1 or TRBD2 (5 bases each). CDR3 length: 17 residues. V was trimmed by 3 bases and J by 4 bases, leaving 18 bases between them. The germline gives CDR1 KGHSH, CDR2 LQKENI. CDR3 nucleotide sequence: TGTGCCAGCTCACCTCTCGGGGCGAAGGTGGGCACCGGGGAGCTGTTTTTT. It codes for CASSPLGAKVGTGELFF.

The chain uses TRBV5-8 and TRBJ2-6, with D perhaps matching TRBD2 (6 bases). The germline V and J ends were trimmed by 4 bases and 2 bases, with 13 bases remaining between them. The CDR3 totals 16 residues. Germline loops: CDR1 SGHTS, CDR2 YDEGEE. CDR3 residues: CASSRDFLAGANVLTF. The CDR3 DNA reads TGTGCCAGCAGCCGGGACTTTCTAGCTGGGGCCAACGTCCTGACTTTC. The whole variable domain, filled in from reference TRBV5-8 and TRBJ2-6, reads EAGVTQSPTHLIKTRGQQATLRCSPISGHTSVYWYQQALGLGLQFLLWYDEGEERNRGNFPPRFSGRQFPNYSSELNVNALELEDSALYLCASSRDFLAGANVLTFGAGSRLTVL.

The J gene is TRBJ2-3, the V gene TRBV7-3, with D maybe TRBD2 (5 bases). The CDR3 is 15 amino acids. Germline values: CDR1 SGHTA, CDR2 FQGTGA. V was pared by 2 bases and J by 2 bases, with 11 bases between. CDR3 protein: CASSLSRGPTDTQYF. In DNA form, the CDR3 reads TGTGCCAGCAGCTTATCGCGAGGGCCCACAGATACGCAGTATTTT. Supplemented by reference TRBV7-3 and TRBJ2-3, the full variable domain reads GAGVSQTPSNKVTEKGKYVELRCDPISGHTALYWYRQSLGQGPEFLIYFQGTGAADDSGLPNDRFFAVRPEGSVSTLKIQRTERGDSAVYLCASSLSRGPTDTQYFGPGTRLTVL.